The T cell receptor beta chain under discussion was sequenced for a study of CD8 T cells in Susac syndrome. On the study more broadly: Intravenous immunoglobulin alone or corticosteroids were being given to patients with Susac syndrome at blood draw, unless they were therapy-naive.

V was trimmed by 5 bases and J by 0 bases, leaving 20 bases between them. Germline values: CDR1 SGHRS, CDR2 YFSETQ. This CDR3 has 17 amino acids. Random hexamers were used to reverse transcribe an amount of about 0.45 to 1 ug RNA. TCRdb processed the immunoSEQ multiplex PCR reads anew with MiXCR; each CDR3 protein has one entry. The sample records approximately 180,000 distinct CDR3 sequences, around nine tenths being singletons. The specimen was CD4+ T cells from PBMCs. This receptor was taken from a human donor with Susac syndrome. The chain joins TRBV5-1 to TRBJ1-2; possible D gene TRBD1, 5 bases. CDR3 protein: CASRRDGSSEANYGYTF. The CDR3 DNA reads TGCGCCAGCAGACGGGACGGCTCGTCTGAAGCTAACTATGGCTACACCTTC. Full variable domain (rest looked up from reference TRBV5-1 and TRBJ1-2): KAGVTQTPRYLIKTRGQQVTLSCSPISGHRSVSWYQQTPGQGLQFLFEYFSETQRNKGNFPGRFSGRQFSNSRSEMNVSTLELGDSALYLCASRRDGSSEANYGYTFGSGTRLTVV.